These 15 T cell receptor beta chains share one sample of origin, sequenced in a study of CXCR3-negative and CXCR3-positive naive CD8 T cells. All TRB cDNA libraries came from 5' RACE performed with UMI labels. TCRdb re-called the 5' RACE reads, yielding one record per CDR3 amino acid sequence without DNA. The table for this sample gives 80,000 to 95,000 distinct CDR3 sequences. The sample was naive CXCR3- CD8+ T cells from blood. Subset of the sample: CD45RO-CCR7+CD27+CD95- naive CD8+ T cells lacking CXCR3 (TNR3-). These receptors all stem from a human donor in good health. Some clones in this sample may be carry-over from other donors' samples.

The chain has TRBV12-3 or TRBV12-4 and TRBJ2-2; TCRdb names TRBD1, which stays unverified in the absence of DNA. The CDR3 covers 16 residues. CDR3 amino acids: CANQQQKGVGTGELFF.

The rearrangement joins TRBV9 to TRBJ2-3; without DNA, the TCRdb call of TRBD1 cannot be checked. This CDR3 is built from 15 residues. Germline CDR1 SGDLS, CDR2 YYNGEE. The CDR3 sequence: CASSVVGGFEDTQYF.

V usage is TRBV29-1 and J usage is TRBJ2-2; TCRdb designates TRBD2, a call that cannot be tested without DNA. Germline values: CDR1 SQVTM, CDR2 ANQGSEA. The CDR3 has 12 residues. CDR3 amino acids: CSVVRETGELFF.

The J gene is TRBJ2-2, the V gene TRBV19. This CDR3 region has 14 residues. Germline lookup yields CDR1 LNHDA and CDR2 SQIVND (reference sequence). CDR3 region: CASSIDGYTGELFF. The whole variable domain, remainder taken from reference TRBV19 and TRBJ2-2, is DGGITQSPKYLFRKEGQNVTLSCEQNLNHDAMYWYRQDPGQGLRLIYYSQIVNDFQKGDIAEGYSVSREKKESFPLTVTSAQKNPTAFYLCASSIDGYTGELFFGEGSRLTVL.

The J gene is TRBJ2-1, the V gene TRBV7-3; the D call from TCRdb, TRBD2, cannot be confirmed without DNA. Germline V gene sequence: CDR1 SGHTA, CDR2 FQGTGA. The CDR3 is 16 residues long. CDR3 loop: CASSLGGRASYNEQFF.

The gene calls are TRBV20-1 and TRBJ2-1. The germline V gene encodes CDR1 DFQATT and CDR2 SNEGSKA (reference sequence). This CDR3 contains 14 residues. The CDR3: CSARVEEAYNEQFF.

V is TRBV29-1 and J is TRBJ2-5. From germline, CDR1 is SQVTM and CDR2 ANQGSEA. The CDR3 runs 12 residues. The CDR3 region is CSVHDTAETQYF.

The V call is TRBV7-3, the J call TRBJ2-7; TCRdb lists TRBD2, though no DNA is available to test this call. The CDR3 has 14 amino acids. The germline CDR1 and CDR2 sequences are SGHTA and FQGTGA. The CDR3 sequence: CASSSSGGSYEQYF.

The chain recombines TRBV7-8 with TRBJ2-5; TCRdb's assignment of TRBD2 cannot be checked, as there is no DNA. Germline V lookup: CDR1 SGHVS, CDR2 FQNEAQ. The CDR3 length is 18 residues. CDR3: CASSLVSASGKIQETQYF.

The chain links TRBV29-1 to TRBJ2-1; the D gene TCRdb calls, TRBD1, cannot be checked with no DNA. The CDR3 totals 12 residues. CDR1 is SQVTM, CDR2 ANQGSEA, per germline. The CDR3 reads CSVFPGRNERFF.

The chain has TRBV11-2 and TRBJ2-7; TCRdb gives TRBD1 as the D gene, but with no DNA this cannot be confirmed. The CDR3 spans 15 residues. The V gene's germline CDR1 is SGHAT and CDR2 FQNNGV. CDR3 residues: CASSLEGGRVYEQYF.

CDR3: CASRHETSGTDSTDTQYF. The rearrangement links TRBV5-1 to TRBJ2-3; without DNA, the TCRdb call of TRBD2 cannot be checked. The CDR3 has 18 amino acids. CDR1 SGHRS and CDR2 YFSETQ come from the germline V gene.

J is TRBJ2-1 and V is TRBV5-1. Germline lookup yields CDR1 SGHRS and CDR2 YFSETQ. CDR3 length equals 13 residues. CDR3 amino acids: CASSLVPQNEQFF.

The V call is TRBV4-3, the J call TRBJ1-1; TCRdb's D call, TRBD1, is unchecked because there is no DNA. The CDR3 length is 14 residues. Germline-derived CDR1 and CDR2 are LGHNA and YSLEER. The chain's CDR3 is CASSQGTGFTEAFF.

The chain has TRBV12-1 and TRBJ2-7; TCRdb outputs TRBD2, but without DNA this stays unchecked. TRBV12-1 is a documented pseudogene. This CDR3 has 15 amino acids. The CDR3: CASSFGGTPSGEQYF.